One sample yielded the 7 T cell receptor beta chains listed below, sequenced in a study of cytomegalovirus exposure and HLA in healthy donors. The study ran its PCR with 60 Vbeta and 13 Jbeta primers. Method: immunoSEQ multiplex PCR; TCRdb's copy keeps in-frame clones and lacks some. The profile covers 100,000 to 150,000 clones, with around nine tenths appearing a single time and around 5.2% taken by the ten largest. The material sequenced was PBMCs. The receptors derive from a woman aged 30 to 39 in good health and CMV-seronegative.

This sequence joins TRBV6-5 and TRBJ2-7; TRBD1 agrees at 7 bases. CDR1 and CDR2 (germline): MNHEY, SVGAGI. The CDR3 runs to 14 residues. V gave up 0 bases and J gave up 6 bases; unmatched junction bases: 5. The CDR3 nucleotides are TGTGCCAGCAGTTACTCGAGGACAGGCCGCGAGCAGTACTTC. The encoded protein is CASSYSRTGREQYF.

With regard to this clone: At one end the junction does not follow the germline gene, possibly because of a read error. The chain employs TRBV7-9 and TRBJ2-1; a possible D gene is TRBD2 (5 bases). Per germline, CDR1 SEHNR and CDR2 FQNEAQ (reference sequence). The CDR3 spans 12 residues. This chain's CDR3 is CSSSLGLREQFF. CDR3 nucleotides: TGTTCCAGCAGCTTAGGACTGCGCGAGCAGTTCTTC.

This chain links TRBV7-9 with TRBJ2-2; 8 bases are a match to TRBD2. Losses at the gene ends were 5 bases for V and 4 bases for J; bases not matched to a gene: 12. CDR3 length equals 17 residues. CDR1 and CDR2 from the germline V gene are SEHNR and FQNEAQ (reference sequence). The CDR3, as DNA: TGTGCCAGCAGCACCCCTCCCCGGGCGGGGGGCACCGGGGAGCTGTTTTTT. Translation: CASSTPPRAGGTGELFF.

This clone came up once. The chain joins TRBV7-3 to TRBJ2-3, with 7 bases that match TRBD2. V lost 5 bases, J lost 1 base, and 15 bases stayed unmatched. The CDR3 consists of 18 residues. The germline CDR1 and CDR2 sequences are SGHTA and FQGTGA. The CDR3, as DNA: TGTGCCAGCAGCGCGAGAGGACTCAGCGGGGACGGCACAGATACGCAGTATTTT. Encoded protein: CASSARGLSGDGTDTQYF.

The genes are TRBV5-4 and TRBJ1-2, with a possible D match to TRBD1 (5 bases). Between the trimmed V and J ends, which lost 4 bases and 0 bases, there was a span of 16 bases. Germline V gives CDR1 SGHNT, CDR2 YYREEE (reference sequence). The CDR3 loop spans 16 amino acids. The CDR3 sequence: CASSTGQLTTNYGYTF. The DNA of the CDR3 is TGTGCCAGCAGCACCGGACAACTCACGACTAACTATGGCTACACCTTC.

The chain combines TRBV19 with TRBJ2-1; D is uncertain. This CDR3 contains 14 residues. In germline, CDR1 is LNHDA, CDR2 SQIVND (reference sequence). Trimming removed 0 bases at V and 4 bases at J, with 7 bases between. DNA for the CDR3: TGTGCCAGTAGTATAGATAGCCAGTACAATGAGCAGTTCTTC. It codes for CASSIDSQYNEQFF. The variable domain in full, completed from reference TRBV19 and TRBJ2-1, reads DGGITQSPKYLFRKEGQNVTLSCEQNLNHDAMYWYRQDPGQGLRLIYYSQIVNDFQKGDIAEGYSVSREKKESFPLTVTSAQKNPTAFYLCASSIDSQYNEQFFGPGTRLTVL.

The rearrangement uses TRBV29-1 and TRBJ1-2; no clear D gene. The CDR3 runs 15 residues. Germline lookup yields CDR1 SQVTM and CDR2 ANQGSEA. The ends were cut back, 1 base at V and 0 bases at J, with 12 bases in the middle. The CDR3 DNA sequence: TGCAGCGTTGAAGTCCACGGAGGCCCTAACTATGGCTACACCTTC. It codes for CSVEVHGGPNYGYTF.